This T cell receptor (beta chain) was documented in a study of cytomegalovirus exposure and HLA in healthy donors. Germline V lookup: CDR1 SGHDT, CDR2 YYEEEE. This CDR3 is 16 amino acids long. The V and J ends lost 2 bases and 0 bases, in that order; junction bases with no gene match: 2. The PCR contained 60 Vbeta and 13 Jbeta primers. Sequencing used immunoSEQ multiplex PCR; TCRdb keeps in-frame clones, though not all of them. The sample shows about 170,000 clones, approximately 80% of them seen only once. The sequenced sample consisted of PBMCs. This clonotype was sampled from a male donor in good health and CMV-seronegative. V gene TRBV5-6 combines with J gene TRBJ2-6; 7 positions match TRBD1. The CDR3 reads CASSLSGGSGANVLTF. In nucleotides, the CDR3 is TGTGCCAGCAGCTTATCAGGGGGCTCTGGGGCCAACGTCCTGACTTTC.